What follows is one T cell receptor beta chain and its context. TCRdb re-analysed the 5' RACE reads in MiXCR, keeping a single row per CDR3 protein. In the table there are just over 450,000 distinct CDR3 sequences, 14% of which are singletons. Germline CDR1 reads SNHLY; CDR2 reads FYNNEI. V shed 7 bases, J shed 6 bases, and the junction held 6 bases outside the gene matches. This CDR3 has 15 residues. The data originate from a study of identical twins. In addition, the sample was reused for a study of yellow fever vaccine responses in identical twins.

Material: CD4+ T cells sorted from blood. This receptor was taken from a woman between 18 and 29 years old in good health. The chain employs TRBV2 and TRBJ2-7, with 16 bases matching TRBD2. The CDR3 DNA reads as TGTGCCAGCAATCCGGGACTAGCGGGAGGGCGCGAGCAGTACTTC. Amino acid sequence: CASNPGLAGGREQYF.